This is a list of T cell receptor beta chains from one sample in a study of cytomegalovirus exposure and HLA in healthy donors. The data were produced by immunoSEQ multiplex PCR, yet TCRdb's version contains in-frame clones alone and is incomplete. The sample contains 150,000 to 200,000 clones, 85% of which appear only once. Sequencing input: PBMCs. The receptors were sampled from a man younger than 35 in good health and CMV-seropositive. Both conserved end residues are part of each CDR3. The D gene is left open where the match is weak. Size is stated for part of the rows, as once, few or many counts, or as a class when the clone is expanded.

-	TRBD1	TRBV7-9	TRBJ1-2	CASSFVETGDGYTF	TGTGCCAGCAGCTTCGTCGAAACAGGGGATGGCTACACCTTC
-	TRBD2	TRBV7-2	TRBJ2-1	CASSPRTSGGGEQFF	TGTGCCAGCAGCCCACGGACTAGCGGGGGGGGTGAGCAGTTCTTC
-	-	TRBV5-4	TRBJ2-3	CASSLMGVSSTDTQYF	TGTGCCAGCAGCTTGATGGGCGTATCTAGCACAGATACGCAGTATTTT
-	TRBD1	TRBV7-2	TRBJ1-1	CASSSHTSGTGNTFF	TGTGCCAGCAGCTCGCATACCTCCGGGACAGGTAACACATTCTTT
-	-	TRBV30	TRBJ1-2	CAWSEPGVAGYTF	TGTGCCTGGAGCGAACCGGGGGTAGCTGGCTACACCTTC
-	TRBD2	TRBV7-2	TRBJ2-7	CASSLTSGRYEQYF	TGTGCCAGCAGCTTGACTAGCGGTCGCTACGAGCAGTACTTC
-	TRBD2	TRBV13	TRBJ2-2	CASSFSGGAVLAGELFF	TGTGCCAGCAGCTTTAGCGGGGGGGCAGTACTTGCCGGGGAGCTGTTTTTT
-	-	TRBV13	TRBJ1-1	CASSRGAVGPEAFF	TGTGCCAGCAGCCGAGGCGCAGTTGGCCCTGAAGCTTTCTTT
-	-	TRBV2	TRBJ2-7	CASSNRGGTYEQYF	TGTGCCAGCAGTAACAGGGGGGGGACCTACGAGCAGTACTTC
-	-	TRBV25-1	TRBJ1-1	CASSPTGSENTEAFF	TGTGCCAGCAGCCCGACGGGATCAGAGAACACTGAAGCTTTCTTT
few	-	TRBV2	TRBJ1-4	CASSRPGDLNEKLFF	TGTGCCAGCAGTCGACCGGGGGACCTAAATGAAAAACTGTTTTTT
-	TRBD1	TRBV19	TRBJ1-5	CASSAGQGLQWPQHF	TGTGCCAGTAGTGCCGGACAGGGACTACAGTGGCCCCAGCATTTT
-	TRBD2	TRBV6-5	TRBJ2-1	CASGLAGNEQFF	TGTGCCAGCGGTTTAGCGGGGAATGAGCAGTTCTTC
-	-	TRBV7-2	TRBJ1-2	CASSLAGTRGGYTF	TGTGCCAGCAGCTTAGCCGGGACTAGGGGTGGCTACACCTTC
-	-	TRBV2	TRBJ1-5	CASSGQSANQPQHF	TGTGCCAGCAGTGGACAGAGCGCCAATCAGCCCCAGCATTTT
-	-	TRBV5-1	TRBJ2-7	CASSQAPSYEQYF	TGCGCCAGCAGCCAAGCCCCCTCCTACGAGCAGTACTTC
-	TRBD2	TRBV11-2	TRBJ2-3	CASSQGRGGITDTQYF	TGTGCCAGCAGCCAAGGGCGGGGGGGAATCACAGATACGCAGTATTTT
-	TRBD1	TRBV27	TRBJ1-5	CASSFGQAANQPQHF	TGTGCCAGCAGTTTTGGACAGGCCGCCAATCAGCCCCAGCATTTT
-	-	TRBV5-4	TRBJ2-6	CASSLAGVWGANVLTF	TGTGCCAGCAGCTTGGCCGGGGTTTGGGGGGCCAACGTCCTGACTTTC
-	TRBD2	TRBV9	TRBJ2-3	CASSVEGAGVTDTQYF	TGTGCCAGCAGCGTAGAAGGAGCGGGGGTCACAGATACGCAGTATTTT
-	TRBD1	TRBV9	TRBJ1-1	CASSPRRGGPNTEAFF	TGTGCCAGCAGCCCACGCCGAGGGGGCCCGAACACTGAAGCTTTCTTT
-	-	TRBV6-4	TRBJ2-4	CASSVQAGGNIQYF	TGTGCCAGCAGTGTACAGGCAGGGGGGAACATTCAGTACTTC
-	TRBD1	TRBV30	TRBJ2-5	CAWRTGPQETQYF	TGTGCCTGGAGGACAGGGCCACAAGAGACCCAGTACTTC
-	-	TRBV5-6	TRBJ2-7	CASSLLNRGYEQYF	TGTGCCAGCAGCTTGTTAAACCGCGGATACGAGCAGTACTTC
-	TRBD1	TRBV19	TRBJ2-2	CASSPIQGPGGELFF	TGTGCCAGTAGTCCCATACAGGGGCCGGGGGGGGAGCTGTTTTTT
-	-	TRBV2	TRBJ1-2	CALTAGAYGYTF	TGTGCCCTCACGGCGGGGGCCTATGGCTACACCTTC
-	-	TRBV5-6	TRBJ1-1	CASSDQGDTEAFF	TGTGCCAGCAGCGACCAGGGCGACACTGAAGCTTTCTTT
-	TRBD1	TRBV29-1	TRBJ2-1	CSVGQGGYNEQFF	TGCAGCGTGGGACAGGGTGGTTACAATGAGCAGTTCTTC
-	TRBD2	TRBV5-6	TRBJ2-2	CASSSITSGGTYTGELFF	TGTGCCAGCAGCTCGATTACTAGCGGGGGGACTTACACCGGGGAGCTGTTTTTT
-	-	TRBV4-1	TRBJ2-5	CASSPSGRETQYF	TGCGCCAGCAGCCCAAGCGGCCGGGAGACCCAGTACTTC
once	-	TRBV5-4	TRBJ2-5	CASSPAPTGGQETQYF	TGTGCCAGCAGCCCAGCCCCGACAGGTGGGCAAGAGACCCAGTACTTC
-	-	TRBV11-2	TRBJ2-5	CASSLAGGGGETQYF	TGTGCCAGCAGCTTAGCGGGCGGGGGCGGGGAGACCCAGTACTTC
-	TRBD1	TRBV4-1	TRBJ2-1	CASSQGGQGGNEQFF	TGCGCCAGCAGCCAGGGAGGACAGGGCGGCAATGAGCAGTTCTTC
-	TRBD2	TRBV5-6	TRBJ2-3	CASSLSGGDTDTQYF	TGTGCCAGCAGCTTGAGCGGGGGGGATACAGATACGCAGTATTTT
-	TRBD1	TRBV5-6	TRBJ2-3	CASNSGQGTDTQYF	TGTGCCAGCAACTCCGGACAGGGGACAGATACGCAGTATTTT
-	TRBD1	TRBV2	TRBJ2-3	CASRYRDRPTDTQYF	TGTGCCAGCAGGTACCGGGACAGACCAACAGATACGCAGTATTTT
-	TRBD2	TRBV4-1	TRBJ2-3	CASSPSGTSGGADTQYF	TGCGCCAGCAGCCCCTCCGGGACTAGCGGGGGGGCAGATACGCAGTATTTT
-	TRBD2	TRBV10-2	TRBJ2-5	CASSGTGGLETQYF	TGCGCCAGCAGTGGGACGGGGGGGCTAGAGACCCAGTACTTC
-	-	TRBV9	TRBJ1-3	CASTSVTGNTIYF	TGTGCCAGCACGAGCGTAACTGGAAACACCATATATTTT
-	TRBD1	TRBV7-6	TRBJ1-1	CASSARQGNTEAFF	TGTGCCAGCAGCGCTCGACAGGGTAACACTGAAGCTTTCTTT
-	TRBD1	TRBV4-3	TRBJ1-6	CASSQESTGANSPLHF	TGCGCCAGCAGCCAAGAGTCAACAGGGGCAAATTCACCCCTCCACTTT
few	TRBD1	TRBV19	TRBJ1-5	CASSDSGTGVNWGNQPQHF	TGTGCCAGTAGTGATTCCGGGACAGGGGTAAATTGGGGCAATCAGCCCCAGCATTTT
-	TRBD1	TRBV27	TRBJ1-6	CASSLGQGWSPLHF	TGTGCCAGCAGCCTAGGACAGGGATGGTCACCCCTCCACTTT
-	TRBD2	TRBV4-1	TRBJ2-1	CASSQVTSGFNEQFF	TGTGCCAGCAGCCAAGTAACTAGCGGATTCAATGAGCAGTTCTTC
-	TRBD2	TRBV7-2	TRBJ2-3	CASSFASGGPGDTQYF	TGTGCCAGCAGCTTCGCCAGCGGGGGGCCCGGAGATACGCAGTATTTT
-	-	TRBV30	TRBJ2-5	CAWSKGQGSETQYF	TGTGCCTGGAGTAAGGGGCAGGGGTCGGAGACCCAGTACTTC
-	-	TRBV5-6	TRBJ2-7	CASSLPRQGRAYEQYF	TGTGCCAGCAGCTTGCCCCGGCAGGGCAGGGCCTACGAGCAGTACTTC
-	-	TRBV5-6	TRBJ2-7	CASSLPYSYEQYF	TGTGCCAGCAGCTTGCCCTACTCCTACGAGCAGTACTTC
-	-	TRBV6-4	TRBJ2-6	CASSDSSTASGANGLTF	TGTGCCAGCAGTGACTCGTCAACTGCCTCTGGGGCCAACGGCCTGACTTTC
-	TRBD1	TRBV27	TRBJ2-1	CASSHSIGTGDYNEQFF	TGTGCCAGCAGTCATAGCATAGGGACAGGGGATTACAATGAGCAGTTCTTC
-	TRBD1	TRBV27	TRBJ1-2	CASSFGTGGSGYTF	TGTGCCAGCAGTTTTGGGACAGGGGGCAGTGGCTACACCTTC
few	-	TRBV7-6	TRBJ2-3	CASSQAGNTDTQYF	TGTGCCAGCAGCCAAGCGGGTAACACAGATACGCAGTATTTT